Included here is one T cell receptor (beta chain) sequence, with context. The data were taken from a study of T-cell reconstitution after alpha-beta-depleted transplantation in children. TCRbeta library preparation incorporated unique molecular identifiers. MiXCR, run by TCRdb on the PCR reads, gives a single entry per CDR3 protein. This sample carries some 640,000 distinct CDR3 sequences, roughly 17% of them seen once, and the ten largest clones take approximately 1%. The source material was PBMCs from the stem cell graft donor, sampled from the stem cell graft. This sequence was found in a human donor who donated a stem cell graft to a child with acute myeloid leukemia.

The CDR3 reads CSARSGTGSNQPQHF. The CDR3 DNA reads TGCAGTGCTAGGTCTGGGACGGGTAGCAATCAGCCCCAGCATTTT. The chain recombines TRBV20-1 with TRBJ1-5, with a tentative D call TRBD1 (5 bases). Trimming took 3 bases from V and 0 from J, leaving 12 bases between them. The germline V gene has CDR1 DFQATT and CDR2 SNEGSKA (reference sequence). The length of the CDR3 is 15 residues.